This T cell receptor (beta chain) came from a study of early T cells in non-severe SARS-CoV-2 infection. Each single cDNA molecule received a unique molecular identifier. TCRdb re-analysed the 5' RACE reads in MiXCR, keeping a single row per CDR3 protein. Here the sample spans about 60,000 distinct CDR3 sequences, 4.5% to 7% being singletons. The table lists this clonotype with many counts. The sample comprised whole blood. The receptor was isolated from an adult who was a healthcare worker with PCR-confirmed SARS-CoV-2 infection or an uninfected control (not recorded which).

The CDR3 DNA sequence: TGTGCCTGGAGTGAATCGTGGTTAGGTGCTGAAGCTTTCTTT. This codes for CAWSESWLGAEAFF. V is TRBV30 and J is TRBJ1-1; D is unresolved. Germline loops: CDR1 GTSNPN, CDR2 SVGIG (reference sequence). CDR3 length: 14 residues. Trimming took off 1 base at V and 6 bases at J, with 15 bases between the two ends.